These T cell receptor beta chains were read from a single sample in a study of blood T cell repertoires in COVID-19. Assay used: immunoSEQ multiplex PCR; TCRdb lists only in-frame clones, some missing. The table records about 130,000 clones, around 80% of them present only once. Sequenced material: peripheral blood. Every receptor here comes from a man in his forties with active or convalescent COVID-19. Each CDR3 is given with its conserved first and last residue. D genes are given only for firm matches. Some rows mark clone size as missing; the rest say once, few, many or name a class of expanded clone.

V: TRBV7-2; J: TRBJ2-7; size: .; D: TRBD1; DNA: TGTGCCAGCAGCCATGACCAGGGGGACTACGAGCAGTACTTC; CDR3: CASSHDQGDYEQYF
V: TRBV30; J: TRBJ1-5; size: .; D: TRBD1; DNA: TGTGCCTGGACCGGGACAGGGGGCTTTGTCGGCAATCAGCCCCAGCATTTT; CDR3: CAWTGTGGFVGNQPQHF
V: TRBV28; J: TRBJ1-4; size: .; D: .; DNA: TGTGCCAGCAGTCCCCTGCGGGAAAAACTGTTTTTT; CDR3: CASSPLREKLFF
V: TRBV14; J: TRBJ1-1; size: .; D: .; DNA: TGTGCCAGCAGCCAAAACCGAGGGGAGGGCACTGAAGCTTTCTTT; CDR3: CASSQNRGEGTEAFF
V: TRBV29-1; J: TRBJ1-6; size: .; D: .; DNA: TGCAGCGTCGCAACAGACTATAATTCACCCCTCCACTTT; CDR3: CSVATDYNSPLHF
V: TRBV5-5; J: TRBJ1-1; size: few; D: .; DNA: TGTGCCAGCAGCCCCCGCGGGGGCAGCAACACTGAAGCTTTCTTT; CDR3: CASSPRGGSNTEAFF
V: TRBV6-1; J: TRBJ1-1; size: .; D: .; DNA: TGTGCCAGCAGTTATTCTGAGGGGAACACTGAAGCTTTCTTT; CDR3: CASSYSEGNTEAFF
V: TRBV4-3; J: TRBJ1-4; size: .; D: .; DNA: TGCGCCAGCAGCCAAGCGGGCCAGGGTGACGAAAAACTGTTTTTT; CDR3: CASSQAGQGDEKLFF
V: TRBV5-1; J: TRBJ1-2; size: .; D: .; DNA: TGCGCCAGCAGCTTGGCCTCGGCAGGGGATGGCTACACCTTC; CDR3: CASSLASAGDGYTF
V: TRBV11-3; J: TRBJ2-1; size: .; D: .; DNA: TGTGCCAGCAGCTTATTGGGGGGTACCGATGAGCAGTTCTTC; CDR3: CASSLLGGTDEQFF
V: TRBV12-5; J: TRBJ2-1; size: .; D: TRBD2; DNA: TGTGCTAGTGCCCTCTCGGGGGGGGTCCCAGGGTTCTTC; CDR3: CASALSGGVPGFF
V: TRBV6-5; J: TRBJ1-4; size: .; D: .; DNA: TGTGCCAGCAGTCAACGGGGGGTGACTAATGAAAAACTGTTTTTT; CDR3: CASSQRGVTNEKLFF
V: TRBV5-1; J: TRBJ2-1; size: .; D: TRBD2; DNA: TGCGCCAGCAGCTCTATAGCGGGAGATCGTAATGAGCAGTTCTTC; CDR3: CASSSIAGDRNEQFF
V: TRBV28; J: TRBJ1-5; size: .; D: TRBD1; DNA: TGTGCCAGCAGACAGGGGACGATTCAGCCCCAGCATTTT; CDR3: CASRQGTIQPQHF
V: TRBV19; J: TRBJ2-1; size: .; D: .; DNA: TGTGCCAGTAGTATGACGGGGTACGACAATGAGCAGTTCTTC; CDR3: CASSMTGYDNEQFF
V: TRBV6-5; J: TRBJ2-7; size: .; D: .; DNA: TGTGCCAGCAGTTACACAACTAGCTCCTACGAGCAGTACTTC; CDR3: CASSYTTSSYEQYF
V: TRBV6-5; J: TRBJ1-1; size: .; D: TRBD1; DNA: TGTGCCAGCAGCCGACAGACAGGGCTGGCCACTGAAGCTTTCTTT; CDR3: CASSRQTGLATEAFF
V: TRBV7-9; J: TRBJ1-1; size: once; D: .; DNA: TGTGCCAGCAGCTTAGATCACGGTCCTGCCACTGAAGCTTTCTTT; CDR3: CASSLDHGPATEAFF
V: TRBV6-5; J: TRBJ1-5; size: .; D: .; DNA: TGTGCCAGCAGTTACTCCCGGGGTAGCAATCAGCCCCAGCATTTT; CDR3: CASSYSRGSNQPQHF
V: TRBV7-9; J: TRBJ1-6; size: .; D: .; DNA: TGTGCCAGCACCCGAGGGGGGGCGAGCTCCTATAATTCACCCCTCCACTTT; CDR3: CASTRGGASSYNSPLHF
V: TRBV5-1; J: TRBJ2-1; size: .; D: .; DNA: TGCGCCAGCAGCTTGGGACAGCCCAATGAGCAGTTCTTC; CDR3: CASSLGQPNEQFF
V: TRBV12-3/TRBV12-4; J: TRBJ1-2; size: .; D: .; DNA: TGTGCCAGCAGTGCCTACCAGGGGGGCTACACCTTC; CDR3: CASSAYQGGYTF
V: TRBV5-4; J: TRBJ1-4; size: .; D: TRBD1; DNA: TGTGCCAGCAGCGAGACAGGGGAGGTAGATGAAAAACTGTTTTTT; CDR3: CASSETGEVDEKLFF
V: TRBV5-5; J: TRBJ1-1; size: .; D: TRBD1; DNA: TGTGCCAGCAGCTTGGTTCAGGGGGGAACTGAAGCTTTCTTT; CDR3: CASSLVQGGTEAFF
V: TRBV28; J: TRBJ1-5; size: .; D: TRBD1; DNA: TGTGCCAGTAATCAGGGGGCGGCTCAGCCCCAGCATTTT; CDR3: CASNQGAAQPQHF
V: TRBV19; J: TRBJ1-3; size: few; D: TRBD1; DNA: TGTGCCAGTAGTATAACGACAGGGCGGGGTGGAAACACCATATATTTT; CDR3: CASSITTGRGGNTIYF
V: TRBV14; J: TRBJ2-1; size: few; D: TRBD2; DNA: TGTGCCAGCAGCCAAGACGGGACTAACGGGCGGGAGCAGTTCTTC; CDR3: CASSQDGTNGREQFF
V: TRBV24-1; J: TRBJ1-2; size: .; D: .; DNA: TGTGCCACCCGCTTATCTGGCAACTATGGCTACACCTTC; CDR3: CATRLSGNYGYTF
V: TRBV5-1; J: TRBJ2-7; size: .; D: TRBD2; DNA: TGCGCCAGCAGCTGGGGACTAGCGGGAGGGGGCGAGCAGTACTTC; CDR3: CASSWGLAGGGEQYF
V: TRBV7-9; J: TRBJ2-7; size: .; D: TRBD1; DNA: TGTGCCAGCAGCCCCTTAGGACAGGGAGAGCGCGAGCAGTACTTC; CDR3: CASSPLGQGEREQYF
V: TRBV12-3/TRBV12-4; J: TRBJ1-2; size: .; D: .; DNA: TGTGCCAGCAGTTTAGACACGGTGGAGGGCTACACCTTC; CDR3: CASSLDTVEGYTF
V: TRBV29-1; J: TRBJ2-3; size: once; D: .; DNA: TGCAGCGTTGGGGGTCGGGACTTCACAGATACGCAGTATTTT; CDR3: CSVGGRDFTDTQYF
V: TRBV9; J: TRBJ1-3; size: .; D: TRBD1; DNA: TGTGCCAGCAGCGTAGAAGTTCTGACAGGGGTTTACTCTGGAAACACCATATATTTT; CDR3: CASSVEVLTGVYSGNTIYF
V: TRBV5-1; J: TRBJ2-1; size: .; D: TRBD1; DNA: TGCGCCAGCAGCACAACCCTAGGACAGGGAGGCAATGAGCAGTTCTTC; CDR3: CASSTTLGQGGNEQFF
V: TRBV27; J: TRBJ1-1; size: .; D: .; DNA: TGTGCCAGCAGTTTTCGTCTACGGGGGACTGAAGCTTTCTTT; CDR3: CASSFRLRGTEAFF
V: TRBV24-1; J: TRBJ1-2; size: few; D: TRBD1; DNA: TGTGCCACCAGTAAGACGGGACAGGGGGATTCTGATGGCTACACCTTC; CDR3: CATSKTGQGDSDGYTF
V: TRBV5-1; J: TRBJ1-2; size: .; D: TRBD1; DNA: TGCGCCAGCAGATCTCCGGGACAGGGGAAGGAAGATGGCTACACCTTC; CDR3: CASRSPGQGKEDGYTF
V: TRBV11-3; J: TRBJ1-4; size: .; D: TRBD1; DNA: TGTGCCAGCAGCCCTGGACAGGGAAGGAATGAAAAACTGTTTTTT; CDR3: CASSPGQGRNEKLFF
V: TRBV14; J: TRBJ2-5; size: .; D: .; DNA: TGTGCCAGCAGCCCAGGGCGAGGGGGGACCCAGTACTTC; CDR3: CASSPGRGGTQYF
V: TRBV6-5; J: TRBJ2-5; size: .; D: TRBD1; DNA: TGTGCCAGCAATCCGACAGGGTTCCAAGAGACCCAGTACTTC; CDR3: CASNPTGFQETQYF
V: TRBV11-2; J: TRBJ2-3; size: .; D: TRBD2; DNA: TGTGCCAGCAGCGGACGGCTGAGCGGGGGGAGCACAGATACGCAGTATTTT; CDR3: CASSGRLSGGSTDTQYF
V: TRBV14; J: TRBJ1-2; size: .; D: .; DNA: TGTGCCAGCAGCCAAGTCGGAGTTAATGGCTACACCTTC; CDR3: CASSQVGVNGYTF